These T cell receptor beta chains were read from a single sample in a study of human T cells and chemical hapten exposure. MiXCR, applied by TCRdb to the RACE reads, yields one record per CDR3 protein. The data show approximately 180,000 distinct CDR3 sequences, with 25% to 35% seen just once and 2.5% to 3.5% held by the top ten. The sequences come from whole blood, collected in connection with sensitization to the hapten diphenylcyclopropenone (DPC). These receptors were taken from a woman between 25 and 40 years old with alopecia areata. Some clones in this sample may be carry-over from other donors' samples. Each CDR3 is given with its conserved first and last residue. Fields, in order: V gene, J gene, clone size, D gene, CDR3 DNA, CDR3 protein. A D gene is named only where the DNA matches it firmly. Clone size is given for some rows only: seen once, a few or many times, or a class if the clone is expanded.

TRBV28	TRBJ2-5	few	NA	TGTGCCAGCAGTGCCCCGGGGGTTGAGACCCAGTACTTC	CASSAPGVETQYF
TRBV28	TRBJ2-7	few	TRBD2	TGTGCCAGCAGGGTGGCGGGGGGGAGCTCCTACGAGCAGTACTTC	CASRVAGGSSYEQYF
TRBV18	TRBJ1-5	few	TRBD1	TGTGCCAGCTCACCGCCCGGGACAGGGGCGGGACAGCCCCAGCATTTT	CASSPPGTGAGQPQHF
TRBV4-3	TRBJ2-7	NA	TRBD1	TGCGCCAGCAGCCTCCGGACAGGGGCCTACGAGCAGTACTTC	CASSLRTGAYEQYF
TRBV5-1	TRBJ2-3	few	NA	TGCGCCAGCAGCCCTATAAGGGGGACAGATACGCAGTATTTT	CASSPIRGTDTQYF
TRBV28	TRBJ2-1	NA	NA	TGTGCCAGCAGTTTAAAGTTCAATGAGCAGTTCTTC	CASSLKFNEQFF
TRBV20-1	TRBJ1-2	NA	TRBD1	TGCAGTGCCTGGGACAGCTATTCTAACTATGGCTACACCTTC	CSAWDSYSNYGYTF
TRBV27	TRBJ2-1	NA	TRBD1	TGTGCCAGCAGTCAGGGGGACAATGAGCAGTTCTTC	CASSQGDNEQFF
TRBV29-1	TRBJ2-7	NA	TRBD1	TGCAGCGTTGCCGGACAGGGGATGTACGAGCAGTACTTC	CSVAGQGMYEQYF
TRBV28	TRBJ1-1	few	TRBD1	TGTGCCAGCCGATACAGGGGGCCGCTTCGCACTGAAGCTTTCTTT	CASRYRGPLRTEAFF
TRBV29-1	TRBJ1-1	NA	TRBD1	TGCAGCGTTGCCCTACAGGGGAGAGGTGAAGCTTTCTTT	CSVALQGRGEAFF
TRBV10-3	TRBJ1-3	NA	NA	TGTGCCATCAGTGGTGTCGACCGGAACACCATATATTTT	CAISGVDRNTIYF